Below are 21 T cell receptor beta chains sequenced from a single sample in a study of blood T cell repertoires in COVID-19. The protocol was immunoSEQ multiplex PCR, while the TCRdb copy is restricted to in-frame clones and leaves out a portion. The sample holds around 110,000 clones, about 80% seen once. Sequencing input: peripheral blood. Receptor source: a man aged 70-80 years with active or convalescent COVID-19.

CDR3 protein: CASTLTGMNTEAFF. The CDR3 coding sequence is TGTGCCAGCACCTTGACAGGGATGAACACTGAAGCTTTCTTT. The V and J genes are TRBV2 and TRBJ1-1; 7 positions match TRBD1. The CDR3 is made up of 14 amino acids. V lost 7 bases and J lost 0; bases outside the gene matches: 5. Germline CDR1 reads SNHLY; CDR2 reads FYNNEI.

This clone was detected only once. The rearrangement joins TRBV2 to TRBJ2-7; D is ambiguous. From germline, CDR1 is SNHLY and CDR2 FYNNEI. The V end lost 6 bases, the J end lost 1 base, and 13 bases lay between the germline ends. The CDR3 runs 14 residues. The CDR3 is CASRTPFRSYEQYF. The CDR3 nucleotides read TGTGCCAGCAGAACACCCTTTCGTTCCTACGAGCAGTACTTC. Variable domain in full (rest from reference TRBV2 and TRBJ2-7): EPEVTQTPSHQVTQMGQEVILRCVPISNHLYFYWYRQILGQKVEFLVSFYNNEISEKSEIFDDQFSVERPDGSNFTLKIRSTKLEDSAMYFCASRTPFRSYEQYFGPGTRLTVT.

V usage is TRBV10-3 and J usage is TRBJ2-7; 8 positions match TRBD1. The CDR3 extends over 14 amino acids. Germline V CDR1 and CDR2: ENHRY, SYGVKD. Trimming took 6 bases from V and 5 from J; bases not matched to a gene: 9. CDR3 sequence: CAIRNGQGGNEQYF. CDR3 in DNA: TGTGCCATCAGGAATGGACAGGGTGGTAACGAGCAGTACTTC.

The chain has TRBV7-9 and TRBJ2-1; TRBD2 matches 8 bases. The CDR3 sequence is 15 residues long. Unmatched junction bases numbered 8, after V lost 6 bases and J lost 4 bases. The germline gives CDR1 SEHNR, CDR2 FQNEAQ (reference sequence). The CDR3 here is CASRSASGGYNEQFF. The DNA for the CDR3 is TGTGCCAGCAGATCCGCCAGCGGGGGATACAATGAGCAGTTCTTC.

The V call is TRBV28, the J call TRBJ1-4; no reliable D call. The CDR3 is made up of 15 amino acids. Looked up from germline, CDR1 is MDHEN and CDR2 is SYDVKM. The ends were cut back, 0 bases at V and 0 bases at J, with 5 bases in the middle. CDR3 loop: CASSLWAATNEKLFF. The CDR3 region has the DNA TGTGCCAGCAGTTTATGGGCAGCAACTAATGAAAAACTGTTTTTT.

This chain joins TRBV19 and TRBJ2-7; perhaps TRBD1 as D (6 bases). CDR1 and CDR2 from the germline V gene are LNHDA and SQIVND (reference sequence). Trimming cost V 6 bases and J 4 bases, with 10 bases left between them. This CDR3 has 12 amino acids. As DNA, the CDR3 is TGTGCCAGTAGAGCTCAGGGGTACGAGCAGTACTTC. This encodes CASRAQGYEQYF.

The chain couples TRBV3-1 (or the pseudogene TRBV3-2) to TRBJ1-1; possible D gene TRBD1, 5 bases. This CDR3 is 14 amino acids long. V dropped 2 bases and J dropped 5 bases, with 12 bases sitting between them. Per germline, CDR1 LGHDT and CDR2 YNNKEL (reference sequence). CDR3 in amino acids: CASSQTRGGTEAFF. The CDR3 nucleotides read TGTGCCAGCAGCCAAACCCGCGGGGGTACTGAAGCTTTCTTT.

The gene calls are TRBV12-3 or TRBV12-4 and TRBJ1-2, with D uncertain. This CDR3 region has 13 residues. Trimming took 2 bases from V and 5 from J, leaving 9 bases between them. The CDR3 protein is CASSLSPVYGYTF. The CDR3 bases are TGTGCCAGCAGTTTATCGCCGGTTTATGGCTACACCTTC.

This sequence joins TRBV6-5 and TRBJ1-2; D is uncertain. There are 14 residues in the CDR3. Germline V gives CDR1 MNHEY, CDR2 SVGAGI. V lost 2 bases to trimming and J lost 6 bases, with 13 bases between them. The CDR3: CASSYGVQSDGYTF. CDR3 sequence (DNA): TGTGCCAGCAGTTACGGTGTGCAAAGCGATGGCTACACCTTC.

This clone appeared many times. This chain uses TRBV19 with TRBJ2-7; TRBD1 matches at 8 bases. V was clipped by 9 bases and J by 0 bases; unmatched bases: 10. Germline CDR1 is LNHDA and CDR2 is SQIVND (reference sequence). The CDR3 is 15 amino acids. Here the CDR3 reads CASKPGGQVSYEQYF. CDR3 coding DNA: TGTGCCAGCAAGCCCGGGGGACAGGTCTCCTACGAGCAGTACTTC.

This clone was counted a few times. The chain joins TRBV4-1 to TRBJ1-2, with D possibly being TRBD1 (6 bases). V lost 4 bases and J 4 bases, leaving 22 bases between the germline ends. The CDR3 sequence is 17 residues long. CDR1 is MGHRA, CDR2 YSYEKL, per germline. CDR3 residues: CASSPAGQRSLGYGYTF. The CDR3 bases are TGCGCCAGCAGCCCGGCCGGACAGCGGAGTCTAGGCTATGGCTACACCTTC.

J is TRBJ2-5 and V is TRBV5-1; 8 positions match TRBD2. The V and J ends lost 0 bases and 5 bases, in that order; junction bases with no gene match: 6. From germline, CDR1 is SGHRS and CDR2 YFSETQ. This CDR3 is built from 15 residues. The CDR3 is CASSLVPGGLETQYF. The CDR3 DNA reads TGCGCCAGCAGCTTGGTTCCGGGGGGGCTGGAGACCCAGTACTTC.

The rearrangement links TRBV27 to TRBJ2-1; D might be TRBD2 (5 bases). There are 17 residues in the CDR3. V was shortened by 3 bases and J by 0 bases, with 15 bases between the two germline ends. Per the germline V gene, CDR1 is MNHEY and CDR2 is SMNVEV (reference sequence). CDR3 residues: CASSLEVAPSSYNEQFF. CDR3 DNA sequence: TGTGCCAGCAGTTTGGAAGTAGCGCCTAGCTCCTACAATGAGCAGTTCTTC.

This chain connects TRBV24-1 to TRBJ2-3; D is uncertain. Germline lookup yields CDR1 KGHDR and CDR2 SFDVKD. The ends were cut back, 9 bases at V and 1 base at J, with 7 bases in the middle. The CDR3 has 12 amino acids. The CDR3 DNA reads as TGTGCCACCCTACAGCGCACAGATACGCAGTATTTT. Translated: CATLQRTDTQYF.

V usage is TRBV12-3 or TRBV12-4 and J usage is TRBJ2-1; no definite D call. This CDR3 has 12 amino acids. Deletions cut 3 bases from V and 5 bases from J, with 5 bases between. The CDR3 DNA follows: TGTGCCAGCAGTTTTAGCCACAATGAGCAGTTCTTC. Translating gives CASSFSHNEQFF.

The chain uses TRBV30 and TRBJ1-2, with a weak D call TRBD1 (6 bases). Germline CDR1 and CDR2: GTSNPN and SVGIG (reference sequence). The CDR3 has 13 amino acids. Deletions cut 3 bases from V and 8 bases from J, with 16 bases between. In nucleotides, the CDR3 is TGTGCCTGGAGACCCGGGGGGGCACGGGGCTACACCTTC. Encoded protein: CAWRPGGARGYTF.

The chain employs TRBV6-1 and TRBJ1-2, with 10 bases fitting TRBD1. The CDR3 sequence is 14 residues long. The V gene's germline CDR1 is MNHNS and CDR2 SASEGT. V shed 3 bases, J shed 2 bases, and the junction held 0 bases outside the gene matches. The CDR3 nucleotides read TGTGCCAGCAGTGAGGACAGGGGGAACTATGGCTACACCTTC. Protein product: CASSEDRGNYGYTF.

The V and J genes are TRBV10-1 and TRBJ1-6, with TRBD1 as a possible D gene (5 bases). V lost 9 bases, J lost 0 bases, and 21 bases lay in between. The germline gives CDR1 WNHNN, CDR2 SYGVQD (reference sequence). The CDR3 extends over 18 amino acids. The CDR3 spells CARGGGHHISSYNSPLHF. Here the CDR3 DNA reads TGCGCCAGGGGGGGAGGTCACCATATCAGCTCCTATAATTCACCCCTCCACTTT.

The V and J genes are TRBV5-4 and TRBJ1-3; D possibly corresponds to TRBD1 (5 bases). CDR3 length equals 13 residues. V was shortened by 0 bases and J by 7 bases, with 8 bases between the two germline ends. CDR1 is SGHNT, CDR2 YYREEE, per germline (reference sequence). The CDR3 bases are TGTGCCAGCAGCTTGGCAGGGATGAACACCATATATTTT. Translating it yields CASSLAGMNTIYF. The full variable domain, in which reference TRBV5-4 and TRBJ1-3 provide the parts outside the CDR3, is ETGVTQSPTHLIKTRGQQVTLRCSSQSGHNTVSWYQQALGQGPQFIFQYYREEENGRGNFPPRFSGLQFPNYSSELNVNALELDDSALYLCASSLAGMNTIYFGEGSWLTVV.

The rearrangement joins TRBV14 to TRBJ1-2; D is unresolved. CDR3 size: 15 residues. Germline V gives CDR1 SGHDN, CDR2 FVKESK. The V gene lost 3 bases and the J gene lost 1 base, with 12 bases spanning the gap. The CDR3: CASSQQQANNYGYTF. The CDR3 DNA reads TGTGCCAGCAGCCAGCAGCAGGCGAATAACTATGGCTACACCTTC.

The CDR3, as DNA: TGTGCCAGCAGCGTAGGGCCAGGCTCCCCTGAGAAACTGTTTTTT. It encodes CASSVGPGSPEKLFF. The chain carries TRBV9 and TRBJ1-4; no clear D gene. CDR3 size: 15 residues. CDR1 and CDR2 (germline): SGDLS, YYNGEE. The V end was cut by 0 bases, the J end by 11 bases, with 17 bases between.